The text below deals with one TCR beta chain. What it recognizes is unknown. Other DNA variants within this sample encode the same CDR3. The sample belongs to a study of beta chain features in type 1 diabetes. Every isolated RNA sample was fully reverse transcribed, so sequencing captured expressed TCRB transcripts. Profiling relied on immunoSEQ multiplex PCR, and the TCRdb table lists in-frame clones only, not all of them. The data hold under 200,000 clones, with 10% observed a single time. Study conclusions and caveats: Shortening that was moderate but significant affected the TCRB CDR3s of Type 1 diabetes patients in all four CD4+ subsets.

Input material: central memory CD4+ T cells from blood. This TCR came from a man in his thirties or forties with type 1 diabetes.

This CDR3 reads CASSPGSNQPQHF. CDR3 in DNA: TGTGCCAGCTCACCCGGTAGCAATCAGCCCCAGCATTTT. The chain carries TRBV18 and TRBJ1-5; D is unclear. V was cut by 3 bases and J by 0 bases, with 3 bases left in between. This CDR3 spans 13 amino acids. Germline V lookup: CDR1 KGHSH, CDR2 LQKENI.